This T cell receptor (beta chain) appears in the sequencing data of a study of T cell responses to AZD1222 COVID-19 vaccine. At the level of the study: Whether given at about 4 or about 12 weeks, second doses were pooled.

This table comes from immunoSEQ multiplex PCR, and its TCRdb copy is limited to in-frame clones, with some not included. This sample yields about 180,000 clones, of which 70% to 90% are seen a single time; more than 7% belongs to the top ten. CDR1 is MGHRA and CDR2 is YSYEKL in the germline V gene. The CDR3 runs 12 residues. V shed 2 bases and J shed 4 bases, with 3 bases lying between them. The chain has TRBV4-1 and TRBJ1-3; D is undetermined. This sequence originates from an adult in good health. The starting material was peripheral blood, obtained on day 0 of AZD1222 vaccination. The CDR3 coding sequence is TGCGCCAGCAGCCAAATAGGAAACACCATATATTTT. Translation gives CASSQIGNTIYF.